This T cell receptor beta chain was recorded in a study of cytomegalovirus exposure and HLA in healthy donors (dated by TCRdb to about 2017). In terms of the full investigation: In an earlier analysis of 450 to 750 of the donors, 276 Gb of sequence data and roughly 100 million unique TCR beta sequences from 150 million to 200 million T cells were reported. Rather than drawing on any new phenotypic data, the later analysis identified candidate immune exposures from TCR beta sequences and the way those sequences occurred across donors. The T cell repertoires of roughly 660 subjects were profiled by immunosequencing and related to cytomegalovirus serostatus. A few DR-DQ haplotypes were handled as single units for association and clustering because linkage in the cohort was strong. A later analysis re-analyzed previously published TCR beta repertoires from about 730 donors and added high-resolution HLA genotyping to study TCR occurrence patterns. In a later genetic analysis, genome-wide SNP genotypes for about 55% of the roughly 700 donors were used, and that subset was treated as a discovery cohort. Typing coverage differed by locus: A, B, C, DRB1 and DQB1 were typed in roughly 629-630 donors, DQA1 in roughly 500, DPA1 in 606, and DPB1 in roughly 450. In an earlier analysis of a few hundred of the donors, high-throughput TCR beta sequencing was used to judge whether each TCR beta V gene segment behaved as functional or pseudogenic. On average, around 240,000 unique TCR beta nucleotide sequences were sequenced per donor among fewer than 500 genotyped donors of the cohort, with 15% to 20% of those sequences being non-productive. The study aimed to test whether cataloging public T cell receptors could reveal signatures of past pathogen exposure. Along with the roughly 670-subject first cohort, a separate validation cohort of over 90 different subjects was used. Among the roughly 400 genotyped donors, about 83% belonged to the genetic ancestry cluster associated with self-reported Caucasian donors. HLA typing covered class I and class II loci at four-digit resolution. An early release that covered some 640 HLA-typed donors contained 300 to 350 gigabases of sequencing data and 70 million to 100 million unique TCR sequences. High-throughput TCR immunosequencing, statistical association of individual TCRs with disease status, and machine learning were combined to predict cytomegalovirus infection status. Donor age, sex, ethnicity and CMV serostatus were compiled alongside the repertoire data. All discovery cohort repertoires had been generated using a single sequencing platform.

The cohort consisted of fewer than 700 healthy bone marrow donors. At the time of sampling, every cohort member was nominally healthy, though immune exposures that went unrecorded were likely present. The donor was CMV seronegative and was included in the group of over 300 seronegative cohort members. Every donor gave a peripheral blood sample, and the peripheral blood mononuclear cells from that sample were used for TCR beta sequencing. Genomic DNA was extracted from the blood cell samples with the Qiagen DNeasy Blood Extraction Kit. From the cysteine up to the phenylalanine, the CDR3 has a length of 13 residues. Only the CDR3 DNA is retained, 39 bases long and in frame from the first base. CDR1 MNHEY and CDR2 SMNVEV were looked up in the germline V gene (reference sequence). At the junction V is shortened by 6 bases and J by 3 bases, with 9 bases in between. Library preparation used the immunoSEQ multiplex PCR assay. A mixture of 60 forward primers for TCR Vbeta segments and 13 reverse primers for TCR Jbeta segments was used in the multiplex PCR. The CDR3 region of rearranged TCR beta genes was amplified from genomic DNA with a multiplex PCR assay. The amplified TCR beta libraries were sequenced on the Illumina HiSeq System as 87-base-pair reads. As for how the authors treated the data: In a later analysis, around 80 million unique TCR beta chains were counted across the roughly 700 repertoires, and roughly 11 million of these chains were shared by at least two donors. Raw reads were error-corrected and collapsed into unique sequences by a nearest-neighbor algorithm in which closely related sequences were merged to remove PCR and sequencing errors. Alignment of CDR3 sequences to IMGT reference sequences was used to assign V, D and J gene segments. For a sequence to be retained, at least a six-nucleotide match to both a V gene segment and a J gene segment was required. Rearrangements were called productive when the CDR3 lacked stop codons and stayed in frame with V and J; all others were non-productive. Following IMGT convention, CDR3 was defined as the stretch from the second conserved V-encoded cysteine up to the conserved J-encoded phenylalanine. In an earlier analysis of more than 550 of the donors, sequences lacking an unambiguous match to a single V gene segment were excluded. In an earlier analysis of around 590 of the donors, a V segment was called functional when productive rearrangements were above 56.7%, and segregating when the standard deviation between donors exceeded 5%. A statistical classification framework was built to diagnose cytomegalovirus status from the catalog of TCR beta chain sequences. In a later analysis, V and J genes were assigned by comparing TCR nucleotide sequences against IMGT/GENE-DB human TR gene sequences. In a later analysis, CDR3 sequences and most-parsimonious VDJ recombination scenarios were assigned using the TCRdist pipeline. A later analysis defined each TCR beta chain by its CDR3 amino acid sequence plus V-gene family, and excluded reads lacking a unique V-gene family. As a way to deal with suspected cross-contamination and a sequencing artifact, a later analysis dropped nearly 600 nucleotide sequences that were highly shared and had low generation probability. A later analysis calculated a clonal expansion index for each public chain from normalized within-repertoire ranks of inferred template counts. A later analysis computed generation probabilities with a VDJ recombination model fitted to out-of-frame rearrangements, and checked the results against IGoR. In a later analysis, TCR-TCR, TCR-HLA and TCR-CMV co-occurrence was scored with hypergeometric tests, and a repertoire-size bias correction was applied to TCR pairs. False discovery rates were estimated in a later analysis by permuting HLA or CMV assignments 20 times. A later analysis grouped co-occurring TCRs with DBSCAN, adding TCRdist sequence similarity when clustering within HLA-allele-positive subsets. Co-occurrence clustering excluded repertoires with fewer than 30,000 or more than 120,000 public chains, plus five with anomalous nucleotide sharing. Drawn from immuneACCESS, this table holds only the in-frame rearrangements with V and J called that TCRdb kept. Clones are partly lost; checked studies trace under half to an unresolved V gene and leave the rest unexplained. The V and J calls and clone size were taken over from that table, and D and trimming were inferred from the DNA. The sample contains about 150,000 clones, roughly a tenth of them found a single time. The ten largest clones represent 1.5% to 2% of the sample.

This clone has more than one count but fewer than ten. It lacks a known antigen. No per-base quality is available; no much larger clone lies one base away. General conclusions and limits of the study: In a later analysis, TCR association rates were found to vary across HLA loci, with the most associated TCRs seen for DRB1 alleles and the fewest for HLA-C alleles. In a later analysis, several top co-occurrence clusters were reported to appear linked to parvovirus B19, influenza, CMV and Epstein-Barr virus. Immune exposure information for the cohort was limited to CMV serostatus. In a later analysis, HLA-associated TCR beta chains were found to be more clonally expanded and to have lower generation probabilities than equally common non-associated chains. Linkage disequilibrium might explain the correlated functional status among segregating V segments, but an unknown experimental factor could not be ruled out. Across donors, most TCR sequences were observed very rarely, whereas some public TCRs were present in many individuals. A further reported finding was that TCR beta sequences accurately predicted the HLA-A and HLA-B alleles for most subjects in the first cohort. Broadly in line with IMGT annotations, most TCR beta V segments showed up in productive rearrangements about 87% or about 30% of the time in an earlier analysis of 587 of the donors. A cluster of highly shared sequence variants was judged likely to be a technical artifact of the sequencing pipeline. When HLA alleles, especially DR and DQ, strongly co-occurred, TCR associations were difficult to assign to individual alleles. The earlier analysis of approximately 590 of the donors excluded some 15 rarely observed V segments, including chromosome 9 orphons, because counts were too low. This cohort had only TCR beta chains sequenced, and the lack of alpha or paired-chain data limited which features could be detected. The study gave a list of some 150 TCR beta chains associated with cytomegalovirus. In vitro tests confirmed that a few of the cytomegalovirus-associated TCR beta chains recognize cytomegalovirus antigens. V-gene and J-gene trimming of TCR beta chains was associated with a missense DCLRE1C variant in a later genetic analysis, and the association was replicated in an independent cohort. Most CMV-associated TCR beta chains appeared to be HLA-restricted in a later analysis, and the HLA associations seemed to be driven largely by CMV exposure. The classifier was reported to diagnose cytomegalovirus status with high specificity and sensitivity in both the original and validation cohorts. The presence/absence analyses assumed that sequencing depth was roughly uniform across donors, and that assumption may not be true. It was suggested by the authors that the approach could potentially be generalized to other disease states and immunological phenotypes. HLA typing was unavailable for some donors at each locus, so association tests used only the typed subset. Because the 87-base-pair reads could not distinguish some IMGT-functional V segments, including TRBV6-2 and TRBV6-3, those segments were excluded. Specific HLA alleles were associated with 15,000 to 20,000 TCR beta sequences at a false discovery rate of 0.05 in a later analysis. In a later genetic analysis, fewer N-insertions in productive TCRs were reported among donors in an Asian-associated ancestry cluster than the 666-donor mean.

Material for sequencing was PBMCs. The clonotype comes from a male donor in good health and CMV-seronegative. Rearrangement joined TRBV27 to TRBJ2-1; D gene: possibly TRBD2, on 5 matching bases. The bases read TGTGCCAGCAGCTCAAGCGGCTACAATGAGCAGTTCTTC. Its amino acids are CASSSSGYNEQFF.